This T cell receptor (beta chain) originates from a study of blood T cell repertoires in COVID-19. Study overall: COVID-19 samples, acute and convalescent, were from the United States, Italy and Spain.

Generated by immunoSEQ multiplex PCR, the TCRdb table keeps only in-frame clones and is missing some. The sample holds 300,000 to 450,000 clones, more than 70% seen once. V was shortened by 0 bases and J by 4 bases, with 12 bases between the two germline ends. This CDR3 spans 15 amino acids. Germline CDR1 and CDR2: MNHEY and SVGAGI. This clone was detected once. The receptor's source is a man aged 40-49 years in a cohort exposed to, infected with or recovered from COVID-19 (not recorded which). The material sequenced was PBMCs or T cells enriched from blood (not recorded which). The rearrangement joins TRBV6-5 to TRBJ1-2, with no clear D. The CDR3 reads CASSYSTGGAYGYTF. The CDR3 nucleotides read TGTGCCAGCAGTTACTCTACCGGCGGAGCCTATGGCTACACCTTC.